This T cell receptor beta chain was profiled in a study of blood T cell repertoires in COVID-19 (dated by TCRdb to 2019 to 2021). In the study overall: The collaborator samples originated in the United States, Italy and Spain and spanned the acute and convalescent phases of COVID-19. The repertoires were released in a freely available public database intended as a resource for research on the immune response to SARS-CoV-2. The material from the prospective study consisted of cDNA or gDNA derived from T cells, B-cell-depleted T cells, or PBMCs. Samples came from the ongoing ImmuneRACE study (first 160 participants) plus 1,254 subjects from 6 global collaborators. The sample metadata nearly always contained a de-identified subject ID, COVID-19 status, age in years and sex. Where HLA class I and class II types were available, the types were taken from metadata supplied by the sample provider, not from assay-based typing. The dataset comprised deeply sampled blood TCRbeta repertoires from subjects exposed to, actively infected with, or recovered from COVID-19. What the study reported, not specific to this receptor: The amount of clinical and demographic metadata varied by source and participant and was provided uncurated.

One collaborating source in Seattle enrolled patients during active infection and followed them longitudinally through the course of disease. Collaborating institutions collected whole blood in K2EDTA tubes following their own protocols. For TCRbeta analysis, collaborators shipped samples in one of three forms: frozen whole blood, isolated PBMCs, or DNA extracted from either of those sample types. As regards this clone: Its binding antigen is unknown. No base quality values were provided; no much bigger clone lies one nucleotide off.

From a lookup of the germline V gene, CDR1 and CDR2 are SGDLS and YYNGEE. V trim: 3 bases; J trim: 1 base; unmatched bases: 7. Inclusive of the bounding cysteine and phenylalanine, the CDR3 is 18 residues long. The kept DNA is CDR3 alone, 54 bases in frame from the first base. The immunoSEQ Assay, a bias-controlled multiplex PCR, was used to amplify TCRbeta CDR3 regions from genomic DNA. Concerning the study's data processing: The number of nucleated cells in each sample was estimated from the amplification of reference gene primers within the assay. Sequence reads were collapsed and filtered to measure the absolute abundance of every unique TCRbeta CDR3 rearrangement. For each sample, productive Simpson clonality was calculated by taking the square root of Simpson's diversity index across productive rearrangements. TCRdb obtained this table from immuneACCESS and retained in-frame rearrangements with V and J assigned. These tables miss some clones; where compared with another copy, unresolved V genes account for less than half of the shortfall, and the remainder is unexplained. V, J and clone size derive from that table, while D and trimming were established from the DNA sequence. The sample table records roughly 200,000 clones; more than 80% of these occur just once. Clones ranked in the top ten supply 11% of the sample.

Sequenced sample: peripheral blood. The rearranged chain carries TRBV9 and TRBJ2-2; 12 central bases correspond to TRBD2. The TCR originated in a woman in her thirties or forties with COVID-19, enrolled during active disease. CDR3 protein: CASSGRALAGGNTGELFF. The DNA sequence reads TGTGCCAGCAGCGGCCGGGCACTAGCGGGAGGGAACACCGGGGAGCTGTTTTTT. Here the CDR3 is joined to the reference TRBV9 and TRBJ2-2 genes, and the full variable domain is: DSGVTQTPKHLITATGQRVTLRCSPRSGDLSVYWYQQSLDQGLQFLIQYYNGEERAKGNILERFSAQQFPDLHSELNLSSLELGDSALYFCASSGRALAGGNTGELFFGEGSRLTVL.